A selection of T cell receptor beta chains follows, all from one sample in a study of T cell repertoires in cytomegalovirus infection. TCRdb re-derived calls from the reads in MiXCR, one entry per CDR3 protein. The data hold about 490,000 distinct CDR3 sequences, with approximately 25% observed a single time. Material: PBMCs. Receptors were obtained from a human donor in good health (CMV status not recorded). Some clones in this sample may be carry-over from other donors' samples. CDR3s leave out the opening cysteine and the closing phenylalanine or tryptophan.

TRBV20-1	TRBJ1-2	SARVDTYGYT
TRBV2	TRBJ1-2	ASGLPTGVLDGYT
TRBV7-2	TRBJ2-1	ASSLGQRTTYNEQF
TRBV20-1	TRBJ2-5	SASRSQETQY
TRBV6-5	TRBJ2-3	ASGLGQSWMDTQY
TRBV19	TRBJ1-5	ASSIDVRQGLNQPQH
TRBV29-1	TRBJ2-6	SVAGTFGLSGANVLT
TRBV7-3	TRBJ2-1	ASSPSSGILNEQF
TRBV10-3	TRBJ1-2	AIYMSGDGYT
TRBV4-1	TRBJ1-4	ASSHSRGGGEKLF
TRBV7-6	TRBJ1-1	ASSPGANTEAF
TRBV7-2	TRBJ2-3	ASSLGRSADTQY
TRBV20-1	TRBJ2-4	SAREGTIQY
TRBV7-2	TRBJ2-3	ASRSGTDITDTQY
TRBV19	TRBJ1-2	ASSGEDTRYGYT
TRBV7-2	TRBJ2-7	ASSLTGVGYEQY
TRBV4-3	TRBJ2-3	ASSRGAGPDTQY
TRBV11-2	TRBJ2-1	ASKTLSGGSYNEQF
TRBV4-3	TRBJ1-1	ASSQNTMTEAF
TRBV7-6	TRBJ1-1	ATSPANTEAF
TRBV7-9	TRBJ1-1	ASSLAQRDPEAF
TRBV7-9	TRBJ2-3	ASDWGGAASTDTQY
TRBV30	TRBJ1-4	AGSGTGGEKLF
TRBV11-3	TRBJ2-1	ASSSISGSSTDEQF
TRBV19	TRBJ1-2	ASSIGEYGYT
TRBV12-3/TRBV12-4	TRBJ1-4	ASTRDRGEKLF
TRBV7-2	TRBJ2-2	ASSPSLGRVGELF
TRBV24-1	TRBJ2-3	ATSDDTDTQY
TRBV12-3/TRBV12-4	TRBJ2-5	ASSRLAGGPSEKTQY
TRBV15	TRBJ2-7	ATSRDTGRGTYEQY
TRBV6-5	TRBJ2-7	ASKQMDRGYYEQY
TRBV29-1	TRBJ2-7	SVARASKDEQY
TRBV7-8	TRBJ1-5	ASSFRSGGNQPQH
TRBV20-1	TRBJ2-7	SGTDHEQY
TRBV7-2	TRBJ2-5	ASSITSVQETQY
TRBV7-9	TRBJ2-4	ASSLVGGGSLKNIQY
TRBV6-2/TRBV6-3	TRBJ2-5	ASRKGMGQETQY
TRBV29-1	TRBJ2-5	SGGGSTGERTQY
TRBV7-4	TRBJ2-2	ASSFPTSGVNTGELF
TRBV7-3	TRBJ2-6	ASSLISGVPFGANVLT
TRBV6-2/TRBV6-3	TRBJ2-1	ASSYTGALNEQF
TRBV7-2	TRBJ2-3	ASSLAPGLAGADTQY
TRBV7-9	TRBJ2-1	ASSLDWGQIKDNEQF
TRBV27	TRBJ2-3	ASSLWVAGGSADTQY
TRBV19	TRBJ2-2	ASSIRSSGAQTNTGELF
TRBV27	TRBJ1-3	ASSPPDIIGISIESSGNTIY
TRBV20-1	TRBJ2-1	STLAGGPRSEQF
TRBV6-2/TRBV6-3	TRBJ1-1	ASTYRPEGPRAF
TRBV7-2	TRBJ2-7	ASSLVGGEFSYEQY